This is a list of T cell receptor beta chains from one sample in a study of sequential checkpoint blockade in melanoma. The table came from immunoSEQ multiplex PCR; TCRdb's copy has only in-frame clones and leaves some out. The data contain more than 9,000 clones, over 70% of them seen just once; the ten biggest clones take up 17%. The source was CD8+ T cells sorted from blood (inferred from file names), collected from a patient given nivolumab and ipilimumab in sequence. These receptor sequences come from a human donor with melanoma. Each CDR3 is given with its conserved first and last residue. Each record gives: V gene, CDR3 protein.

TRBV10-3 | CAISEADYEQYF
TRBV7-2 | CASSLVSRDRDTNQPQHF
TRBV27 | CASSSGLANEQFF
TRBV21-1 | CASRAFVATHNHNSPLHF
TRBV5-4 | CASSLGASGSLETQYF
TRBV19 | CASKQGNTEAFF
TRBV5-4 | CASSLPGWNEQFF
TRBV11-3 | CASSWTGAGNTIYF
TRBV5-6 | CASSLGSLGQTFYEQYF
TRBV7-9 | CASSPGGDPGEQYF
TRBV11-1 | CASSPGTGTQYF
TRBV5-4 | CASSLEGAGGYEKLFF
TRBV2 | CASSEREDRGGYEQYF
TRBV4-2 | CASSQEKGTDGYTF
TRBV7-9 | CASSLPQAEGLFF
TRBV13 | CASSLAGQSYYGYTF
TRBV28 | CASSLGDSAYEQYF
TRBV2 | CASHGRQAGNQPQHF
TRBV5-1 | CASSPRAGADTEAFF
TRBV19 | CASSQTGDGYTF
TRBV9 | CASSVVPSRAGTDTQYF
TRBV28 | CASSRGSSYEQYF